The clone carrying this T cell receptor (beta chain) has just a few counts. Its cognate antigen is unknown. The sample is drawn from a study of shared clonotypes between healthy human individuals. The study, taken as a whole, reports: Exclusively blood specimens were collected; tissue repertoires likely differ. Generally, estimated richness proved larger in naive subsets than it did in memory subsets.

V lost 7 bases, J lost 0 bases, and 16 bases lay in between. Looked up from germline, CDR1 is MNHEY and CDR2 is SVGAGI. CDR3 length equals 15 residues. Every subset's genomic DNA went evenly onto several immunoSEQ plates. Original processing notes: Filtering differed since immunoSEQ provided only junctions, with no quality scores. Generated by immunoSEQ multiplex PCR, the TCRdb table keeps only in-frame clones and is missing some. Clone size and V and J calls were adopted from that table, with D and trimming inferred from the DNA. The data show some 200,000 clones, around 63% seen once. Sequencing was done on a sample of memory CD4+ T cells sorted from blood. Subset specified: CD45RA-negative fraction. The TCR sequence derives from a man between 25 and 39 years old in good health. The chain combines TRBV6-5 with TRBJ2-7, with D uncertain. In DNA, the CDR3 is TGTGCCAGCATGACCTTGACGGGCCACTCCTACGAGCAGTACTTC. Its protein is CASMTLTGHSYEQYF.